This entry lists 9 T cell receptor beta chains sequenced from one sample in a study of blood T cell repertoires in COVID-19. Libraries were prepared by immunoSEQ multiplex PCR; TCRdb keeps only in-frame clonotypes and omits some of them. The sample contains 300,000 to 350,000 clones, about 91% of which appear only once. The sequenced sample consisted of peripheral blood. Receptors originate from a woman in her twenties or thirties with COVID-19, enrolled during active disease.

The V call is TRBV7-2, the J call TRBJ2-2; 12 bases fit TRBD2. V was pared by 4 bases and J by 6 bases, with 6 bases of the junction left unmatched. From germline, CDR1 is SGHTA and CDR2 FQGNSA. This CDR3 contains 16 residues. The CDR3 sequence: CASSSLLAGGAGELFF. The CDR3 coding sequence is TGTGCCAGCAGCTCCCTACTAGCGGGGGGAGCCGGGGAGCTGTTTTTT.

The chain employs TRBV10-3 and TRBJ1-2; 7 bases align to TRBD1. Germline CDR1 is ENHRY and CDR2 is SYGVKD. After removal of 8 bases from V and 3 bases from J, the junction contained 3 bases not matched to a gene. This CDR3 has 12 residues. The CDR3 protein is CAIGQVDYGYTF. CDR3 nucleotides: TGTGCCATCGGACAGGTCGACTATGGCTACACCTTC.

The chain combines TRBV19 with TRBJ2-5, with D maybe TRBD1 (5 bases). This CDR3 spans 13 amino acids. Trimming took 7 bases from V and 5 from J, leaving 14 bases between them. Per germline, CDR1 LNHDA and CDR2 SQIVND (reference sequence). The CDR3 region is CASTPPGSETQYF. CDR3 nucleotide sequence: TGTGCCAGTACCCCTCCAGGGTCCGAGACCCAGTACTTC.

The chain carries TRBV30 and TRBJ1-1; D call uncertain. Trimming removed 0 bases at V and 0 bases at J, with 17 bases between. Germline V CDR1 and CDR2: GTSNPN, SVGIG (reference sequence). The CDR3 spans 17 residues. Written as DNA, the CDR3 is TGTGCCTGGAGTGTACCAGTGTATAGGCGGATGAACACTGAAGCTTTCTTT. Encoded protein: CAWSVPVYRRMNTEAFF.

This clone was seen just once. The chain recombines TRBV6-5 with TRBJ1-3; 8 positions match TRBD1. V lost 2 bases to trimming and J lost 5 bases; unmatched junction nucleotides: 5. There are 15 residues in the CDR3. The V gene's germline CDR1 is MNHEY and CDR2 SVGAGI. The CDR3 loop reads CASSYDRGKRNTIYF. The CDR3 region has the DNA TGTGCCAGCAGTTACGACAGGGGAAAAAGAAACACCATATATTTT.

The rearrangement joins TRBV2 to TRBJ2-5; TRBD1 is a possible D gene (6 bases). Germline V gene lookup returns CDR1 SNHLY and CDR2 FYNNEI. The V gene lost 7 bases and the J gene lost 2 bases, with 14 bases spanning the gap. CDR3 size: 14 residues. The CDR3 region is CASIRWTDQETQYF. The CDR3 nucleotides are TGTGCCAGCATTCGTTGGACAGATCAAGAGACCCAGTACTTC.

This clone was seen a single time. Here the CDR3 reads CASSLRQASSYNEQFF. CDR3 coding DNA: TGTGCCAGCAGCCTACGACAGGCGAGCTCCTACAATGAGCAGTTCTTC. The V call is TRBV7-6, the J call TRBJ2-1, with D tentatively TRBD1 (6 bases). This CDR3 spans 16 amino acids. Trimming shortened V by 5 bases and J by 0 bases, and 14 bases separated the two germline ends. Germline V gene data show CDR1 as SGHVS and CDR2 as FNYEAQ. The full variable domain, with the rest looked up from reference TRBV7-6 and TRBJ2-1, is GAGVSQSPRYKVTKRGQDVALRCDPISGHVSLYWYRQALGQGPEFLTYFNYEAQQDKSGLPNDRFSAERPEGSISTLTIQRTEQRDSAMYRCASSLRQASSYNEQFFGPGTRLTVL.

There are a few counts of this clone. The chain couples TRBV14 to TRBJ2-5; maybe TRBD1 (7 bases). The length of the CDR3 is 17 residues. Germline CDR1 is SGHDN and CDR2 is FVKESK. The V gene lost 4 bases and the J gene lost 4 bases, with 22 bases spanning the gap. The CDR3 is CASSRKLLTGRGETQYF. CDR3 coding DNA: TGTGCCAGCAGCCGGAAGCTCTTGACAGGGCGGGGAGAGACCCAGTACTTC.

The J gene is TRBJ1-1, the V gene TRBV6-2 or TRBV6-3, with a tentative D call TRBD1 (5 bases). The V gene lost 1 base and the J gene lost 7 bases, with 7 bases spanning the gap. Germline V gene data show CDR1 as MNHEY and CDR2 as SVGEGT. The CDR3 covers 12 residues. CDR3: CASSYLGVEAFF. CDR3 coding DNA: TGTGCCAGCAGTTACTTAGGGGTTGAAGCTTTCTTT.